These T cell receptor beta chains were read from a single sample in a study of beta chain features in type 1 diabetes. Measured with immunoSEQ multiplex PCR; TCRdb has only the in-frame clones, and not every one. The sample consists of about 140,000 clones, 9% to 10% of them appearing once. The sequenced sample was central memory CD4+ T cells from blood. The receptors originated from a woman in her forties in good health. The CDR3 runs from the conserved cysteine through the conserved F or W. The D gene is left open where the match is weak. For some rows the clone size is stated as once, few or many, or as a class when expanded; others skip it.

abundance	v_gene	j_gene	d_gene	CDR3nt	CDR3aa
few	TRBV2	TRBJ1-5	TRBD1	TGTGCCAGTACTGGGACAGTCAATCAGCCCCAGCATTTT	CASTGTVNQPQHF
few	TRBV5-8	TRBJ1-5	TRBD1	TGTGCCAGCATCGCCGGGACAGGTTACAATCAGCCCCAGCATTTT	CASIAGTGYNQPQHF
NA	TRBV28	TRBJ2-2	TRBD1	TGTGCCAGCAGTACACCGGGGACAGGGGGTACCGGGGAGCTGTTTTTT	CASSTPGTGGTGELFF
few	TRBV21-1	TRBJ2-6	NA	TGTGCCAGCAGACGGAGCTCTGGGGCCAACGTCCTGACTTTC	CASRRSSGANVLTF
few	TRBV5-1	TRBJ1-1	TRBD1	TGCGCCAGCAGCAGGGAACAGGGGTGGTCTGAAGCTTTCTTT	CASSREQGWSEAFF
NA	TRBV7-2	TRBJ2-7	NA	TGTGCCAGCAGCCAAGCGCAGGGGACCAGCTCCTACGAGCAGTACTTC	CASSQAQGTSSYEQYF
few	TRBV7-2	TRBJ2-7	NA	TGTGCCAGCAGCCTCTGGTCAGGTAACTACGAGCAGTACTTC	CASSLWSGNYEQYF
few	TRBV2	TRBJ2-1	NA	TGTGCCAGCAGAAAGGACGGGAGCTCCTACAATGAGCAGTTCTTC	CASRKDGSSYNEQFF
few	TRBV7-7	TRBJ2-2	TRBD2	TGTGCCAGCAGCTCCTCTAGCGGGGGCCCTACCGGGGAGCTGTTTTTT	CASSSSSGGPTGELFF
NA	TRBV6-1	TRBJ1-6	NA	TGTGCCAGCAGTGTCGGGGTGAATAATTCACCCCTCCACTTT	CASSVGVNNSPLHF
few	TRBV18	TRBJ1-1	TRBD1	TGTGCCAGCTCACCACGTAGCCGACAGGGCGTAAACACTGAAGCTTTCTTT	CASSPRSRQGVNTEAFF
NA	TRBV7-8	TRBJ2-3	TRBD1	TGTGCCAGCAGCGGATCTCGGACAGGGACAGATACGCAGTATTTT	CASSGSRTGTDTQYF
NA	TRBV9	TRBJ2-3	TRBD2	TGTGCCAGCAGCGTTAGCGGGGGGGCCGGGGATACGCAGTATTTT	CASSVSGGAGDTQYF
many	TRBV6-5	TRBJ1-1	NA	TGTGCCAGCAGTTTTGGGCAGGTGAACACTGAAGCTTTCTTT	CASSFGQVNTEAFF
NA	TRBV13	TRBJ2-3	NA	TGTGCCAGCAGCCGCGGCCGGGAGAACACAGATACGCAGTATTTT	CASSRGRENTDTQYF
NA	TRBV5-6	TRBJ1-1	NA	TGTGCCAGCAGCCTATGGAGGCGGACTGAAGCTTTCTTT	CASSLWRRTEAFF
few	TRBV5-1	TRBJ2-3	NA	TGCGCCAGCAGCTCCGACATCCCCACAGATACGCAGTATTTT	CASSSDIPTDTQYF
few	TRBV7-2	TRBJ1-4	NA	TGTGCCAGCAGCTCCTCGACGGGAACAACTAATGAAAAACTGTTTTTT	CASSSSTGTTNEKLFF
NA	TRBV15	TRBJ2-3	TRBD2	TGTGCCACCAGCAGAGGGACTAGCGGGGGGACAGATACGCAGTATTTT	CATSRGTSGGTDTQYF
NA	TRBV6-1	TRBJ2-5	TRBD2	TGTGCCAGCAGGAGACTAGCGGGGGGCCTAGAGACCCAGTACTTC	CASRRLAGGLETQYF
few	TRBV10-3	TRBJ2-7	TRBD1	TGTGCCATCAGTCCAGGAGTGGGACAGGGGGCGGGTGGACCCTACGAGCAGTACTTC	CAISPGVGQGAGGPYEQYF
few	TRBV28	TRBJ2-7	NA	TGTGCCAGCAGTTTATCCCCAGGGCGGTACGAGCAGTACTTC	CASSLSPGRYEQYF
NA	TRBV5-6	TRBJ1-1	NA	TGTGCCAGCAGCTGGGGGGTCGCGAACACTGAAGCTTTCTTT	CASSWGVANTEAFF
NA	TRBV6-6	TRBJ1-2	NA	TGTGCCAGCAGTTACATCGCAGGGTCTAACTATGGCTACACCTTC	CASSYIAGSNYGYTF
NA	TRBV6-1	TRBJ2-2	TRBD2	TGTGCCAGCAGTGCCCTTCTAGCGGGGGCGAACACCGGGGAGCTGTTTTTT	CASSALLAGANTGELFF
NA	TRBV18	TRBJ2-3	TRBD2	TGTGCCAGCTCACCCCGGGCTAGCGGGGGGGATACGCAGTATTTT	CASSPRASGGDTQYF
NA	TRBV25-1	TRBJ2-7	TRBD2	TGTGCCAGCAGTGGAGGACTAGCGCGGGAGCAGTACTTC	CASSGGLAREQYF
few	TRBV19	TRBJ2-1	NA	TGTGCCAGTTCAGGCAGGGGAAAGAACAATGAGCAGTTCTTC	CASSGRGKNNEQFF
few	TRBV5-1	TRBJ2-1	NA	TGCGCCAGCAGCTCCGGGATCTCTGGCAATGAGCAGTTCTTC	CASSSGISGNEQFF
few	TRBV28	TRBJ2-3	NA	TGTGCCATACAGCCTCCTTCTCCCCTTCCGCAGTATTTT	CAIQPPSPLPQYF
few	TRBV27	TRBJ2-7	TRBD1	TGTGCCAGCAGTTTTGGGACAGGGTTCGCCTACGAGCAGTACTTC	CASSFGTGFAYEQYF
NA	TRBV5-4	TRBJ2-3	TRBD2	TGTGCCAGCAGTTCGAGGACTAGCGGGACGTGGGATACGCAGTATTTT	CASSSRTSGTWDTQYF
many	TRBV5-4	TRBJ2-4	TRBD1	TGTGCCAGCAGCCGTGGGACAGGGTACGACATTCAGTACTTC	CASSRGTGYDIQYF
NA	TRBV4-2	TRBJ1-6	NA	TGTGCCAGCAGCTCACTAGGCAGGGGTAATTCACCCCTCCACTTT	CASSSLGRGNSPLHF
NA	TRBV6-5	TRBJ2-1	TRBD2	TGTGCCAGCAGTCCCTACGGGGGGGCCAATGAGCAGTTCTTC	CASSPYGGANEQFF
many	TRBV29-1	TRBJ2-5	TRBD2	TGCAGCGTTGAGGTACTAGCGTTGGGGGAGACCCAGTACTTC	CSVEVLALGETQYF
NA	TRBV19	TRBJ1-5	TRBD1	TGTGCCAGTAGTATAGGGGGCTATCGGGACAGGGGGCACCAGCCCCAGCATTTT	CASSIGGYRDRGHQPQHF
few	TRBV7-2	TRBJ2-2	TRBD2	TGTGCCAGCAGCTTTAGCGGGGGGACCGGGGAGCTGTTTTTT	CASSFSGGTGELFF
few	TRBV18	TRBJ2-7	NA	TGTGCCAGCTCACCTTCTCGGAGCTCCTACGAGCAGTACTTC	CASSPSRSSYEQYF
few	TRBV7-9	TRBJ1-1	NA	TGTGCCAGCAGCTTGCGGCAGGCGGGGACTGAAGCTTTCTTT	CASSLRQAGTEAFF
NA	TRBV4-3	TRBJ1-2	NA	TGCGCCAGCAGCCAAGTGCTCAGTGGGGGGAGGGGCCAAGGCTACACCTTC	CASSQVLSGGRGQGYTF
NA	TRBV7-9	TRBJ1-6	TRBD1	TGTGCCAGCAGCACAAGGCCGGGACAGGGAGGTTCACCCCTCCACTTT	CASSTRPGQGGSPLHF
few	TRBV4-2	TRBJ2-3	NA	TGTGCCAGCAGCCAAGACAGGGGCGGTGTGACAGATACGCAGTATTTT	CASSQDRGGVTDTQYF
NA	TRBV19	TRBJ1-5	TRBD1	TGTGCCAGTAGTATGGGGGCAGGGGGTAGCAATCAGCCCCAGCATTTT	CASSMGAGGSNQPQHF
few	TRBV9	TRBJ1-2	NA	TGTGCCAGCAGCGTTGGCAGTACTAACTATGGCTACACCTTC	CASSVGSTNYGYTF
few	TRBV5-6	TRBJ2-3	NA	TGTGCCAGCAGCTTGGACGTCGGGCGGGGCCCAGATACGCAGTATTTT	CASSLDVGRGPDTQYF
NA	TRBV2	TRBJ1-2	TRBD1	TGTGCCAGCAGTGGACAGGGAGAATATGAGGGCTACACCTTC	CASSGQGEYEGYTF
few	TRBV7-2	TRBJ2-1	TRBD2	TGTGCCAGCCAGCGGGGTGAGGATGAGCAGTTCTTC	CASQRGEDEQFF
few	TRBV15	TRBJ2-1	TRBD2	TGTGCCACCAGCAGGGCAGAAGCGGGGGGTTTCGACAATGAGCAGTTCTTC	CATSRAEAGGFDNEQFF
few	TRBV29-1	TRBJ1-3	NA	TGCAGCGCCGGGACATCCTCTGGAAACACCATATATTTT	CSAGTSSGNTIYF
NA	TRBV7-2	TRBJ2-7	NA	TGTGCCAGCAGCCAAGAGGGCAGGGGATACTTGAACTTC	CASSQEGRGYLNF
NA	TRBV14	TRBJ2-1	TRBD2	TGTGCCAGCAGCCACGCTAGCGGGGGGGCCGGTGAGCAGTTCTTC	CASSHASGGAGEQFF
NA	TRBV2	TRBJ2-3	TRBD1	TGTGCCAGCAGTTCGGGACAGGGGTCTCGGGGCACAGATACGCAGTATTTT	CASSSGQGSRGTDTQYF
few	TRBV9	TRBJ1-5	NA	TGTGCCAGCAGCGTAGGTGGGGGGGAGGATCAGCCCCAGCATTTT	CASSVGGGEDQPQHF
many	TRBV7-2	TRBJ1-5	NA	TGTGCCAGCAGCGAGACTTTCAATCAGCCCCAGCATTTT	CASSETFNQPQHF
few	TRBV5-6	TRBJ2-4	TRBD2	TGTGCCAGCAGCTTTTTCACCGCCCTAGCGGGGGGATTTTTCTTC	CASSFFTALAGGFFF
many	TRBV2	TRBJ2-1	NA	TGTGCCAGCGGCCGAGGGACTTTCAATGAGCAGTTCTTC	CASGRGTFNEQFF
NA	TRBV23-1	TRBJ1-1	NA	TGCGCCAGCAGTCAATCGGTGCAGATGAACACTGAAGCTTTCTTT	CASSQSVQMNTEAFF
few	TRBV7-2	TRBJ2-5	TRBD2	TGTGCCAGCAGCTTAGCCGTCCGGGCGGGGGGTGGCGAGACCCAGTACTTC	CASSLAVRAGGGETQYF